Listed below are T cell receptor beta chains from one sample, sequenced in a study of cytomegalovirus exposure and HLA in healthy donors. Using immunoSEQ multiplex PCR, the repertoire was profiled, and TCRdb retains in-frame clones only, with some absent. The profile shows about 140,000 clones, roughly 79% of them singletons. Sequenced sample: PBMCs. The receptor set was obtained from a man aged 25 to 40 in good health and CMV-seropositive. CDR3s include the opening cysteine and the closing phenylalanine or tryptophan. The D gene is left open where the match is weak. Some rows mark clone size as missing; the rest say once, few, many or name a class of expanded clone.

j_gene | v_gene | abundance | d_gene | CDR3nt | CDR3aa
TRBJ2-5 | TRBV30 | . | . | TGTGCCTGGAGTGTTAGGAGGAGCCAAGAGACCCAGTACTTC | CAWSVRRSQETQYF
TRBJ2-1 | TRBV6-6 | once | TRBD2 | TGTGCCAGCAGTTGGGGACGGCGGGGGGCCGGGGAGCAGTTCTTC | CASSWGRRGAGEQFF
TRBJ2-6 | TRBV28 | . | . | TGTGCCAGCAGTTTATTATCGGTCCGGGGGGCGAGCTCTGGGGCCAACGTCCTGACTTTC | CASSLLSVRGASSGANVLTF
TRBJ2-3 | TRBV7-2 | . | TRBD2 | TGTGCCAGCAGCTTGGAGGGACTAGGAGCAGATACGCAGTATTTT | CASSLEGLGADTQYF
TRBJ1-1 | TRBV6-6 | . | . | TGTGCCAGCAGCCCGGACATAATGAACACTGAAGCTTTCTTT | CASSPDIMNTEAFF
TRBJ2-3 | TRBV28 | . | . | TGTGCCAGCAGCTCCCCCAGCACAGATACGCAGTATTTT | CASSSPSTDTQYF
TRBJ2-7 | TRBV19 | . | . | TGTGCCAGTAGTATAGATCTTGGCTGGCTCAAGAACGAGCAGTACTTC | CASSIDLGWLKNEQYF
TRBJ1-6 | TRBV18 | . | TRBD1 | TGTGCCAGCTCACCTTTACAGGGGGTCTCCTATAATTCACCCCTCCACTTT | CASSPLQGVSYNSPLHF
TRBJ2-7 | TRBV28 | few | . | TGTGCCAGCAGACCTCCCACCAGCTACGAGCAGTACTTC | CASRPPTSYEQYF
TRBJ1-5 | TRBV7-6 | . | TRBD1 | TGTGCCAGCAGCTCGCGACAGGGCCTAAATCAGCCCCAGCATTTT | CASSSRQGLNQPQHF
TRBJ1-3 | TRBV7-6 | . | . | TGTGCCAGCAGCCAGCGATTAGCCCAGATCTCTGGAAACACCATATATTTT | CASSQRLAQISGNTIYF
TRBJ2-1 | TRBV5-1 | . | TRBD2 | TGCGCCAGCAGACCGGGACTAGCCACCATAATTCGCTACAATGAGCAGTTCTTC | CASRPGLATIIRYNEQFF
TRBJ1-1 | TRBV6-1 | . | TRBD1 | TGTGCCAGCAGGGACAGGCAGAACACTGAAGCTTTCTTT | CASRDRQNTEAFF
TRBJ2-3 | TRBV5-4 | . | TRBD2 | TGTGCCAGCAGCTCGGGACTAGCGGGGGGGCAGACAGATACGCAGTATTTT | CASSSGLAGGQTDTQYF
TRBJ1-1 | TRBV30 | . | TRBD1 | TGTGCCTGGAGAGGGGGCCCTTGGAATGAAGCTTTCTTT | CAWRGGPWNEAFF
TRBJ2-1 | TRBV27 | . | . | TGTGCCAGCAGTTTATCGAGGGCCCAGAGCTCCTACAATGAGCAGTTCTTC | CASSLSRAQSSYNEQFF
TRBJ2-1 | TRBV5-4 | . | TRBD2 | TGTGCCAGCAGCTTGTTAGCGGGAGGTTACTCCTACAATGAGCAGTTCTTC | CASSLLAGGYSYNEQFF
TRBJ2-1 | TRBV11-2 | . | TRBD1 | TGTGCCAGCAGCGCTCCTTTCCGGGACAGGGGGAATGAGCAGTTCTTC | CASSAPFRDRGNEQFF
TRBJ2-4 | TRBV9 | . | TRBD2 | TGTGCCAGCAGCGTAGGGACGGGGGGTTTAGCCAAAAACATTCAGTACTTC | CASSVGTGGLAKNIQYF
TRBJ1-1 | TRBV29-1 | . | . | TGCAGCGTTGAAGATGCCAGAAACACTGAAGCTTTCTTT | CSVEDARNTEAFF
TRBJ1-2 | TRBV12-2 | . | . | TGTGCAAGTCGCTTATACCAGGGAAGGATCTATGGCTACACCTTC | CASRLYQGRIYGYTF
TRBJ1-5 | TRBV6-5 | . | TRBD1 | TGTGCCAGCAGCCGACAGGGGGTAAACCAGCCCCAGCATTTT | CASSRQGVNQPQHF